A selection of T cell receptor beta chains follows, all from one sample in a study of T-cell memory formation after mild COVID-19. TCRdb re-analysed the 5' RACE reads in MiXCR, keeping a single row per CDR3 protein. Here the sample spans around 200,000 distinct CDR3 sequences, 18% being singletons. The material sequenced was PBMCs or a T cell subset sorted from them (not recorded which). The receptors were gathered from a man aged 18-30 years who had mild COVID-19 (a few samples of this study predate the infection). Cell type and time point are not known. Each CDR3 is given with its conserved first and last residue. Each record gives: V gene, clone size, J gene, CDR3 protein. Some rows have no size entry. The others give once, few or many, or a class for an expanded clone.

TRBV5-1	.	TRBJ1-5	CASRGDPNQPQHF
TRBV2	.	TRBJ2-3	CASSDRADTQYF
TRBV7-9	few	TRBJ1-2	CASSLLSPFPNYGYTF
TRBV2	few	TRBJ2-4	CARGTSGVSKNIQYF
TRBV7-2	few	TRBJ2-4	CASSLNRGLAKNIQYF
TRBV7-2	.	TRBJ1-2	CASSSGTSGYTF
TRBV3-1	few	TRBJ1-5	CASSQRGAQPQHF
TRBV5-1	.	TRBJ1-2	CASSFEFWDRRNYGYTF
TRBV2	many	TRBJ2-5	CASKGGSTQFETQYF
TRBV12-3/TRBV12-4	few	TRBJ2-5	CASSLIGGVETQYF
TRBV5-1	few	TRBJ1-6	CASSLGVSSYNSPLHF
TRBV7-2	few	TRBJ1-1	CASSEVLNTEAFF
TRBV3-1	.	TRBJ2-3	CASSQVQTGTSTDTQYF
TRBV20-1	.	TRBJ1-4	CSASPGRDEKLFF
TRBV6-1	.	TRBJ2-5	CASRDNGETQYF
TRBV7-2	.	TRBJ2-5	CASAKRGGRETQYF
TRBV29-1	.	TRBJ1-4	CSVEGTGTNEKLFF
TRBV5-4	.	TRBJ2-3	CASSLGTGHPSTDTQYF
TRBV5-5	few	TRBJ1-5	CASSTRGDSNQPQHF
TRBV10-3	few	TRBJ2-7	CAIRNPAGTRRAYEQYF
TRBV5-4	.	TRBJ1-2	CASHVGGENYGYTF
TRBV24-1	.	TRBJ2-1	CATRNGRTGDNEQFF
TRBV15	few	TRBJ2-3	CATQETTDTQYF
TRBV28	few	TRBJ1-1	CASSLWESAAFF
TRBV30	few	TRBJ2-1	CAWSFLREEQFF
TRBV20-1	.	TRBJ1-5	CSARDSANQPQHF
TRBV4-1	few	TRBJ1-5	CASSQDGPRVQPQHF
TRBV24-1	.	TRBJ2-3	CATSSGATDTQYF
TRBV7-9	few	TRBJ2-1	CASSLYPFMRGRDNEQFF
TRBV20-1	.	TRBJ2-1	CSAQGGPPYNEQFF
TRBV3-1	.	TRBJ2-5	CASSLTPRDETQYF
TRBV9	few	TRBJ2-5	CASSVSGGDQETQYF
TRBV7-2	few	TRBJ2-2	CASRLAGGQGTGELFF
TRBV7-9	.	TRBJ2-4	CASSRTSVRNIQYF
TRBV7-3	many	TRBJ2-5	CASSPGRTQETQYF
TRBV5-1	many	TRBJ1-2	CASSSTLISYTF
TRBV27	once	TRBJ1-6	CASSLGRVGNSPLHF
TRBV2	.	TRBJ1-3	CASIRVRPNSGNTIYF
TRBV18	few	TRBJ1-3	CASSPQGNTIYF
TRBV3-1	.	TRBJ1-2	CASSQGIGGRGYTF
TRBV7-2	.	TRBJ2-1	CASSRASNEQFF
TRBV18	few	TRBJ2-7	CASSPPAGAHEQYF
TRBV24-1	.	TRBJ2-1	CATSDPAARNEQFF
TRBV25-1	.	TRBJ1-2	CASSEQAYYGYTF
TRBV6-2/TRBV6-3	few	TRBJ2-5	CASRTRTVQETQYF
TRBV11-2	few	TRBJ1-3	CASSLDARGPTNTIYF
TRBV7-3	.	TRBJ2-6	CASSLSGAGANVLTF
TRBV6-5	.	TRBJ2-3	CASSYADTQYF
TRBV5-5	few	TRBJ1-1	CASSNPGLNTEAFF
TRBV5-1	few	TRBJ2-5	CASSLGGPLQETQYF
TRBV10-3	.	TRBJ1-6	CAISDRGGGADDSPLHF
TRBV7-9	few	TRBJ1-2	CASRWGGRAYTF